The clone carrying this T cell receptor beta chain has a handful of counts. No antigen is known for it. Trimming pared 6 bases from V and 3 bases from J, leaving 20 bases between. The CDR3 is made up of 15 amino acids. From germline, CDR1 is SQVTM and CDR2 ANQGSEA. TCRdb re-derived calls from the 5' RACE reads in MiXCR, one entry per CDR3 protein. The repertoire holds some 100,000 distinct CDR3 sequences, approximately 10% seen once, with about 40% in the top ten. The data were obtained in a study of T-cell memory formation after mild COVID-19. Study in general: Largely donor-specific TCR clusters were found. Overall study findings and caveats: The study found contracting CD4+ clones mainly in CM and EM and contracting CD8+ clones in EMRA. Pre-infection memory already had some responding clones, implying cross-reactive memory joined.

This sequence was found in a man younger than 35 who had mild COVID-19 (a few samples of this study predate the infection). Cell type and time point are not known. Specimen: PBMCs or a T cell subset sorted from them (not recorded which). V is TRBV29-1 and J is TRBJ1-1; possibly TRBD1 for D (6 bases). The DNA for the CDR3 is TGCAGCGTGAACGAGCAGGGGCACGTCGACACTGAAGCTTTCTTT. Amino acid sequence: CSVNEQGHVDTEAFF. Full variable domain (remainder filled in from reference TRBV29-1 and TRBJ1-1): SAVISQKPSRDICQRGTSLTIQCQVDSQVTMMFWYRQQPGQSLTLIATANQGSEATYESGFVIDKFPISRPNLTFSTLTVSNMSPEDSSIYLCSVNEQGHVDTEAFFGQGTRLTVV.